Each of the 24 T cell receptor beta chains below was sequenced from the same sample in a study of T-cell memory formation after mild COVID-19. Using its own MiXCR run on the 5' RACE reads, TCRdb lists one record per CDR3 protein. The top ten clones hold roughly 8.2% of a sample with fewer than 650,000 distinct CDR3 sequences, 15% to 20% of them seen once. Sample: PBMCs or a T cell subset sorted from them (not recorded which). The receptors shown here come from an adult woman who had mild COVID-19 (a few samples of this study predate the infection). Cell type and time point are not known.

This clonotype was detected a few times. The J gene is TRBJ1-1, the V gene TRBV7-9; TRBD1 agrees at 7 bases. The CDR3 consists of 14 residues. Per germline, CDR1 SEHNR and CDR2 FQNEAQ (reference sequence). Trimming took 7 bases from V and 1 from J; bases not matched to a gene: 6. CDR3: CASTEQGENTEAFF. DNA of the CDR3: TGTGCCAGCACTGAGCAGGGGGAGAACACTGAAGCTTTCTTT.

V and J are TRBV24-1 and TRBJ2-3, with D uncertain. Germline V CDR1 and CDR2: KGHDR, SFDVKD. V was shortened by 3 bases and J by 1 base, with 7 bases between the two germline ends. The CDR3 is 14 residues long. The CDR3 reads CATSDQSRTDTQYF. CDR3 coding DNA: TGTGCCACCAGTGATCAGTCCCGCACAGATACGCAGTATTTT.

V is TRBV10-3 and J is TRBJ2-7; D gene unclear. The CDR3 covers 17 residues. V lost 3 bases and J 0 bases, leaving 18 bases between the germline ends. In germline, CDR1 is ENHRY, CDR2 SYGVKD. The CDR3 spells CAISDLGWAQFSYEQYF. The CDR3, as DNA: TGTGCCATCAGTGATTTGGGTTGGGCCCAATTCTCCTACGAGCAGTACTTC.

This clonotype was observed a few times. V and J are TRBV5-8 and TRBJ1-5; D ambiguous. V was shortened by 4 bases and J by 3 bases, with 11 bases between the two germline ends. The CDR3 spans 14 residues. CDR1 and CDR2 from the germline V gene are SGHTS and YDEGEE. The CDR3: CASSPWKVNQPQHF. As DNA, the CDR3 is TGTGCCAGCAGCCCTTGGAAGGTCAATCAGCCCCAGCATTTT.

This clonotype appeared a few times. The V and J genes are TRBV19 and TRBJ2-3; D gene uncertain. Trimming removed 4 bases from V and 4 bases from J, with 9 bases in between. The CDR3 has 13 residues. Per germline, CDR1 LNHDA and CDR2 SQIVND (reference sequence). This CDR3 reads CASSRPPADTQYF. The CDR3 DNA is TGTGCCAGTAGTAGGCCGCCGGCAGATACGCAGTATTTT.

The V and J genes are TRBV29-1 and TRBJ2-3; 10 bases are a match to TRBD2. The CDR3 loop spans 16 amino acids. With V trimmed by 4 bases and J by 2 bases, 9 bases remained unmatched. The V gene's germline CDR1 is SQVTM and CDR2 ANQGSEA. The CDR3 spells CSVALAGASPTDTQYF. In DNA, the CDR3 is TGCAGCGTTGCGCTAGCGGGAGCTAGCCCCACAGATACGCAGTATTTT.

The chain combines TRBV12-3 or TRBV12-4 with TRBJ1-2; D unresolved. The CDR3 runs to 13 residues. Trimming left V 7 bases short and J 4 bases short, with 13 bases between. In DNA form, the CDR3 reads TGTGCCAGCATGAGGGAGGGAATCTATGGCTACACCTTC. Protein product: CASMREGIYGYTF.

This chain links TRBV7-2 with TRBJ1-1; 8 bases agree with TRBD1. Trimming removed 1 base from V and 0 bases from J; junction bases left unmatched: 1. The CDR3 has 15 residues. Germline lookup yields CDR1 SGHTA and CDR2 FQGNSA. CDR3 loop: CASSLETGVNTEAFF. Written as DNA, the CDR3 is TGTGCCAGCAGCTTAGAGACAGGGGTGAACACTGAAGCTTTCTTT.

This chain joins TRBV19 and TRBJ2-7; D remains ambiguous. The CDR3 extends over 15 amino acids. Germline-derived CDR1 and CDR2 are LNHDA and SQIVND (reference sequence). V was trimmed by 0 bases and J by 3 bases, leaving 12 bases between them. The CDR3 DNA follows: TGTGCCAGTAGTATAGATCTGACTGCCAGCTACGAGCAGTACTTC. Translated, it gives CASSIDLTASYEQYF.

The V and J genes are TRBV6-2 or TRBV6-3 and TRBJ2-1, with D hard to call. CDR1 is MNHEY and CDR2 is SVGEGT in the germline V gene. The CDR3 loop spans 18 amino acids. V was pared by 0 bases and J by 1 base, with 16 bases between. CDR3 protein: CASSYSVSRSQSYNEQFF. CDR3 sequence (DNA): TGTGCCAGCAGTTACTCAGTTTCTCGTTCTCAATCCTACAATGAGCAGTTCTTC.

This clonotype has more than one count but fewer than ten. V is TRBV28 and J is TRBJ1-2; 8 bases are a match to TRBD1. Germline values: CDR1 MDHEN, CDR2 SYDVKM. Losses at the gene ends were 8 bases for V and 4 bases for J; bases not matched to a gene: 6. The CDR3 runs to 13 residues. CDR3 coding DNA: TGTGCCAGCGCCACCGGGACAGGCTATGGCTACACCTTC. Its protein product is CASATGTGYGYTF.

The genes are TRBV7-9 and TRBJ2-1; 12 bases agree with TRBD1. The CDR3 length is 15 residues. With V trimmed by 6 bases and J by 8 bases, 8 bases remained unmatched. Germline V lookup: CDR1 SEHNR, CDR2 FQNEAQ (reference sequence). DNA for the CDR3: TGTGCCAGCAGGAAAGGGACAGGGGGCTTATATGAGCAGTTCTTC. It yields the protein CASRKGTGGLYEQFF.

The table lists this clonotype with a few counts. The CDR3 coding sequence is TGTGCCAGCAGTCCTAGCCCCTGGGAGCTGTTTTTT. This gives the protein CASSPSPWELFF. V gene TRBV6-5 combines with J gene TRBJ2-2, with D tentatively TRBD2 (5 bases). The germline V gene has CDR1 MNHEY and CDR2 SVGAGI. This CDR3 contains 12 residues. Trimming pared 5 bases from V and 9 bases from J, leaving 10 bases between.

The chain employs TRBV27 and TRBJ2-3; 12 bases fit TRBD2. V trimming: 8 bases; J trimming: 3 bases; junction bases outside the gene matches: 12. The CDR3 sequence is 17 residues long. Per the germline V gene, CDR1 is MNHEY and CDR2 is SMNVEV (reference sequence). The CDR3 region has the DNA TGTGCCAGCTCCGAGACTAGCGGGAGCCTTATTACAGATACGCAGTATTTT. This encodes CASSETSGSLITDTQYF.

The DNA of the CDR3 is TGCAGTGCTAGTCGGGGGAGTAGATACAATGAGCAGTTCTTC. It encodes CSASRGSRYNEQFF. The genes are TRBV20-1 and TRBJ2-1, with D possibly being TRBD2 (6 bases). The CDR3 runs 14 residues. Germline V gene lookup returns CDR1 DFQATT and CDR2 SNEGSKA (reference sequence). V gave up 3 bases and J gave up 4 bases, with 13 bases separating them.

The V and J genes are TRBV10-3 and TRBJ2-7, with no clear D. V was trimmed by 4 bases and J by 6 bases, leaving 16 bases between them. Germline loops: CDR1 ENHRY, CDR2 SYGVKD. The CDR3 is 14 amino acids. CDR3 in DNA: TGTGCCATCAGTGTGGATAGGGATTCCGTCGAGCAGTACTTC. As protein: CAISVDRDSVEQYF.

This clonotype has only a few counts. This sequence joins TRBV7-9 and TRBJ2-7, with 9 bases matching TRBD2. The trim removed 5 bases at V and 5 bases at J, leaving 7 bases unmatched. This CDR3 is built from 14 residues. CDR1 and CDR2 (germline): SEHNR, FQNEAQ (reference sequence). The CDR3 nucleotides read TGTGCCAGCAGCCCGGGACTAGCCCTCCACGAGCAGTACTTC. This sequence encodes CASSPGLALHEQYF.

The chain couples TRBV5-6 to TRBJ2-7, with TRBD2 matching over 7 bases. The germline gives CDR1 SGHDT, CDR2 YYEEEE. The length of the CDR3 is 15 residues. With 0 bases clipped from V and 3 bases from J, the junction kept 6 bases outside the gene matches. The CDR3 spells CASSLASGVDYEQYF. CDR3 DNA: TGTGCCAGCAGCTTGGCTAGCGGAGTCGACTACGAGCAGTACTTC. Combining the CDR3 with reference TRBV5-6 and TRBJ2-7 gives the whole variable domain DAGVTQSPTHLIKTRGQQVTLRCSPKSGHDTVSWYQQALGQGPQFIFQYYEEEERQRGNFPDRFSGHQFPNYSSELNVNALLLGDSALYLCASSLASGVDYEQYFGPGTRLTVT.

V is TRBV18 and J is TRBJ2-1, with a weak D call TRBD2 (7 bases). V was pared by 3 bases and J by 8 bases, with 14 bases between. CDR3 length: 14 amino acids. Germline V lookup: CDR1 KGHSH, CDR2 LQKENI. Here the CDR3 reads CASSPSGGFDEQFF. The CDR3 DNA reads as TGTGCCAGCTCACCCTCGGGGGGCTTCGATGAGCAGTTCTTC. The full variable domain, its missing parts supplied by reference TRBV18 and TRBJ2-1, is NAGVMQNPRHLVRRRGQEARLRCSPMKGHSHVYWYRQLPEEGLKFMVYLQKENIIDESGMPKERFSAEFPKEGPSILRIQQVVRGDSAAYFCASSPSGGFDEQFFGPGTRLTVL.

This clonotype was detected only a few times. The chain recombines TRBV7-3 with TRBJ2-2; 12 positions match TRBD2. Germline CDR1 is SGHTA and CDR2 is FQGTGA. CDR3 length: 17 amino acids. The V gene end was trimmed by 5 bases and the J gene end by 5 bases; junction bases not matched to a gene: 9. The CDR3 DNA reads as TGTGCCAGCAGCCATCTAGCGGGAGGGCAATATACCGGGGAGCTGTTTTTT. It translates to CASSHLAGGQYTGELFF.

This sequence joins TRBV7-9 and TRBJ2-7; tentatively, D is TRBD2 (6 bases). This CDR3 is 15 amino acids long. Germline-derived CDR1 and CDR2 are SEHNR and FQNEAQ (reference sequence). Trimming stripped 6 bases from V and 1 base from J, with 16 bases between. The CDR3 protein is CASSSAGLKSYEQYF. Written as DNA, the CDR3 is TGTGCCAGCAGTTCCGCGGGACTCAAATCCTACGAGCAGTACTTC. The whole variable domain, filled in from reference TRBV7-9 and TRBJ2-7, reads DTGVSQNPRHKITKRGQNVTFRCDPISEHNRLYWYRQTLGQGPEFLTYFQNEAQLEKSRLLSDRFSAERPKGSFSTLEIQRTEQGDSAMYLCASSSAGLKSYEQYFGPGTRLTVT.

This clonotype was detected a few times. This chain links TRBV6-1 with TRBJ1-2, with TRBD1 matching 8 bases. Germline V CDR1 and CDR2: MNHNS, SASEGT. The CDR3 covers 17 residues. The ends lost 1 base at V and 0 bases at J; junction bases unmatched: 7. CDR3 loop: CASSEGGRGRTNYGYTF. The CDR3 DNA sequence: TGTGCCAGCAGTGAAGGAGGCAGGGGGCGAACTAACTATGGCTACACCTTC.

Only a few counts were recorded for this clonotype. The chain has TRBV3-1 and TRBJ1-1; D ambiguous. The CDR3 runs to 15 residues. CDR1 and CDR2 (germline): LGHDT, YNNKEL (reference sequence). V lost 1 base and J 0 bases, leaving 9 bases between the germline ends. The chain's CDR3 is CASSQVRALNTEAFF. CDR3 DNA sequence: TGTGCCAGCAGCCAAGTTCGGGCGCTGAACACTGAAGCTTTCTTT.

This clonotype appeared a few times. This sequence joins TRBV7-8 and TRBJ2-7; D is unclear. The CDR3 covers 15 residues. The germline CDR1 and CDR2 sequences are SGHVS and FQNEAQ. Trimming took off 2 bases at V and 2 bases at J, with 13 bases between the two ends. The CDR3 sequence: CASSLFRQAAYEQYF. CDR3 DNA: TGTGCCAGCAGCTTATTCCGGCAGGCCGCCTACGAGCAGTACTTC.